The rows below give T cell receptor beta chains drawn from one sample of a study of T cell responses to AZD1222 COVID-19 vaccine. Method: immunoSEQ multiplex PCR; TCRdb's copy keeps in-frame clones and lacks some. The table records under 150,000 clones, 75% to 90% of them present only once. The material was peripheral blood, obtained on day 0 of AZD1222 vaccination. All receptors come from an adult in good health. CDR3s include the opening cysteine and the closing phenylalanine or tryptophan. Each record gives: V gene, clone size, D gene, J gene, CDR3 DNA, CDR3 protein. D genes are given only for firm matches. Size tells how often a clone was seen (once, few, many) or the class of an expanded clone, and some rows leave it out.

TRBV30	-	-	TRBJ2-3	TGTGCCTGGAGGTTCGGATCGAGCACAGATACGCAGTATTTT	CAWRFGSSTDTQYF
TRBV2	-	-	TRBJ2-2	TGTGCCAGCAGGCGAGGGACCGCAGACACCGGGGAGCTGTTTTTT	CASRRGTADTGELFF
TRBV29-1	-	TRBD1	TRBJ2-2	TGCAGCGTTGACAGGGGGAGCACCGGGGAGCTGTTTTTT	CSVDRGSTGELFF
TRBV9	-	-	TRBJ1-1	TGTGCCAGCAGCGTAGAAGAGGGGAACACTGAAGCTTTCTTT	CASSVEEGNTEAFF
TRBV5-4	-	-	TRBJ1-1	TGTGCCAGCAGCTTGGAACAGATGAACACTGAAGCTTTCTTT	CASSLEQMNTEAFF
TRBV3-1/TRBV3-2	-	-	TRBJ2-1	TGTGCCAGCAGCCAAGGGCCAGGTTACGCTGAGCAGTTCTTC	CASSQGPGYAEQFF
TRBV5-1	few	-	TRBJ1-4	TGCGCCAGCAGCTTGGGACCCGCAACTAATGAAAAACTGTTTTTT	CASSLGPATNEKLFF
TRBV18	-	-	TRBJ2-2	TGTGCCAGCTCACCCAGCTGGGGAGATGCCGGGGAGCTGTTTTTT	CASSPSWGDAGELFF
TRBV10-1	-	-	TRBJ2-3	TGCGCCAGCAGTGACCCAGGGGCAAGGAGAGATACGCAGTATTTT	CASSDPGARRDTQYF
TRBV13	-	TRBD2	TRBJ2-1	TGTGCCAGCAGCCGATTGAACTCTGGACTAGCGGGAGTAGGTGAGCAGTTCTTC	CASSRLNSGLAGVGEQFF
TRBV5-1	-	-	TRBJ1-2	TGCGCCAGCAATAATGACGGCCGGTCGGACGGCTACACCTTC	CASNNDGRSDGYTF
TRBV27	once	TRBD1	TRBJ1-1	TGTGCCAGCCTCCCCTCGAGGGACAGTCTCTTGAACACTGAAGCTTTCTTT	CASLPSRDSLLNTEAFF
TRBV5-1	-	-	TRBJ1-1	TGCGCCAGCAGCTTGGCGGCGCTGGGGACTGAAGCTTTCTTT	CASSLAALGTEAFF
TRBV3-1/TRBV3-2	-	-	TRBJ1-1	TGTGCCAGCAGCGTACAGGGGAACACTGAAGCTTTCTTT	CASSVQGNTEAFF
TRBV7-9	-	-	TRBJ2-4	TGTGCCAGCAGCTTAGAGGGTGGAAACATTCAGTACTTC	CASSLEGGNIQYF
TRBV5-1	once	-	TRBJ2-2	TGCGCCAGCACGGACAGTCTCACCGGGGAGCTGTTTTTT	CASTDSLTGELFF
TRBV30	-	-	TRBJ1-1	TGTGCCTGGAGTGTACGGGGGGACACTGAAGCTTTCTTT	CAWSVRGDTEAFF
TRBV5-6	-	TRBD2	TRBJ2-7	TGTGCCAGCACCACTAGCGCCCCCTACGAGCAGTACTTC	CASTTSAPYEQYF
TRBV28	-	-	TRBJ1-3	TGTGCCAGCAGTTCGGTTGGAAACACCATATATTTT	CASSSVGNTIYF
TRBV7-9	-	-	TRBJ2-3	TGTGCCAGCAGCCCAAAACGGGATACGCAGTATTTT	CASSPKRDTQYF
TRBV9	-	-	TRBJ1-1	TGTGCCAGCAGCGCCAGCCAGGGAACTGAAGCTTTCTTT	CASSASQGTEAFF
TRBV12-3/TRBV12-4	-	-	TRBJ1-1	TGTGCCAGCAGGCAGGTTCTAGAAGCTTTCTTT	CASRQVLEAFF
TRBV11-2	few	TRBD2	TRBJ2-2	TGTGCCAGCAGCTTATGGGGGACTAGCGGGAGTGTCGGGGAGCTGTTTTTT	CASSLWGTSGSVGELFF
TRBV20-1	-	-	TRBJ2-1	TGCAGTGCGCGCACCAGGGAGCAGTTCTTC	CSARTREQFF
TRBV7-9	-	-	TRBJ2-3	TGTGCCAGCAGCTTAGACCTGACCACAGATACGCAGTATTTT	CASSLDLTTDTQYF
TRBV21-1	-	-	TRBJ2-7	TGTGCCAGCAGCCGCTCGCGGGGTCACCACGGCGACGAGCAGTACTTC	CASSRSRGHHGDEQYF
TRBV28	-	TRBD1	TRBJ1-5	TGTGCCAGCAGCCGACAGGGTCATCAGCCCCAGCATTTT	CASSRQGHQPQHF
TRBV18	-	-	TRBJ1-1	TGTGCCAGCTCACTATCGAGGCAGAACACTGAAGCTTTCTTT	CASSLSRQNTEAFF
TRBV7-3	few	TRBD2	TRBJ2-6	TGTGCCAGCAGCCCCTCGGGGGGGGCGCTGACCGGGGCCAACGTCCTGACTTTC	CASSPSGGALTGANVLTF
TRBV19	-	TRBD2	TRBJ2-3	TGTGCCACCCAGAACGGGGGGGCAGATACGCAGTATTTT	CATQNGGADTQYF
TRBV24-1	-	TRBD2	TRBJ2-3	TGTGCCACCAGTGTCGGAGCGGGGCCCACAGATACGCAGTATTTT	CATSVGAGPTDTQYF
TRBV7-9	few	-	TRBJ1-1	TGTTCAGGGATGGGGCTTCGGTACGGTGAAGCTTTCTTT	CSGMGLRYGEAFF
TRBV6-1	-	-	TRBJ1-5	TGTGCCAGCAGTGACGGCGTAGGGTGGGAGAGGCCCCAGCATTTT	CASSDGVGWERPQHF
TRBV20-1	-	-	TRBJ1-5	TGCAGTGCTTCAGGCGGGCAGCCCCAGCATTTT	CSASGGQPQHF
TRBV5-1	-	-	TRBJ2-2	TGCGCCAGCAACAGAGAACCCCAAACCGGGGAGCTGTTTTTT	CASNREPQTGELFF
TRBV15	once	-	TRBJ2-3	TGTGCCACCAGCCCCCGGGTCTGGGATACGCAGTATTTT	CATSPRVWDTQYF
TRBV3-1/TRBV3-2	-	TRBD1	TRBJ1-2	TGTGCCAGCAGCCAAGATGCGACAGGGTCTTGGGGCTACACCTTC	CASSQDATGSWGYTF
TRBV2	once	-	TRBJ2-1	TGTGCCAGCAGTGAACAAGGACTAACCTACAATGAGCAGTTCTTC	CASSEQGLTYNEQFF
TRBV28	once	-	TRBJ1-1	TGTGCCAGCAGGGTACTCATGAACACTGAAGCTTTCTTT	CASRVLMNTEAFF
TRBV10-3	once	TRBD2	TRBJ2-7	TGTGCCATCAGTGCCCTAGCGGGGGGAGAGCAGTACTTC	CAISALAGGEQYF
TRBV6-5	-	-	TRBJ2-7	TGTGCCAGCGAGACCTGGGGCGAGCAGTACTTC	CASETWGEQYF
TRBV7-6	once	-	TRBJ2-3	TGTGCCAGCAGCTTACCTAGCGCTAGCACAGATACGCAGTATTTT	CASSLPSASTDTQYF
TRBV28	-	-	TRBJ1-2	TGTGCCAGCAGCTCGGACTATGGCTACACCTTC	CASSSDYGYTF
TRBV14	-	-	TRBJ2-3	TGTGCCAGCAGCCAAGCAGGTGCGAATACGCAGTATTTT	CASSQAGANTQYF
TRBV3-1/TRBV3-2	-	TRBD2	TRBJ2-7	TGTGCCAGCAGCCGGGAGGGTTACGAGCAGTACTTC	CASSREGYEQYF
TRBV28	-	-	TRBJ1-2	TGTGCCAGCAGTTTAGAGCGAGCTAACTATGGCTACACCTTC	CASSLERANYGYTF